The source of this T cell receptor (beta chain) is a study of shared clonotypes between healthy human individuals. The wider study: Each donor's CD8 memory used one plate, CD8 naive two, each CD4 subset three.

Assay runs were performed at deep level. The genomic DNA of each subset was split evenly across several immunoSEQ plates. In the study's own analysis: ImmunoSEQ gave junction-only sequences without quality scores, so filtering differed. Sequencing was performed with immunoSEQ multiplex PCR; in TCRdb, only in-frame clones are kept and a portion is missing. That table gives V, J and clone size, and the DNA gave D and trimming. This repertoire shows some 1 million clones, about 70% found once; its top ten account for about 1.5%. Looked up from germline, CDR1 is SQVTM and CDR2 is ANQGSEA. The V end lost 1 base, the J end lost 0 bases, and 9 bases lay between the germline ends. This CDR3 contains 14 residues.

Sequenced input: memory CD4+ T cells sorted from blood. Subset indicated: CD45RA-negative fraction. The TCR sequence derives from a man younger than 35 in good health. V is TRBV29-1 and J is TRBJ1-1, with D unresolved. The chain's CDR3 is CSVEATAVNTEAFF. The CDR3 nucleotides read TGCAGCGTTGAAGCCACGGCCGTGAACACTGAAGCTTTCTTT.